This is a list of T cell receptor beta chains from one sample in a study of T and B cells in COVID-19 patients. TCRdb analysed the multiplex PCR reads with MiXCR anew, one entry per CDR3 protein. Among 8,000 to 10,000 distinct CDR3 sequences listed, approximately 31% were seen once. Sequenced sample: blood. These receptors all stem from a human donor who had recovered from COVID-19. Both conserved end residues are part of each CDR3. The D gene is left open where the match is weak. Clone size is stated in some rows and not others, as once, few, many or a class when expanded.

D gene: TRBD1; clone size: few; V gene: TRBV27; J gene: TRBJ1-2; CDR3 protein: CASSLGRGRFYGYTF; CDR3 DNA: TGTGCCAGCAGTTTAGGCAGGGGGCGCTTCTATGGCTACACCTTC
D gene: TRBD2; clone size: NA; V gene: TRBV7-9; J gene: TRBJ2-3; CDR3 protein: CASSLGRGLASDTQYF; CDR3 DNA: TGTGCCAGCAGCTTAGGACGGGGACTAGCGTCAGATACGCAGTATTTT
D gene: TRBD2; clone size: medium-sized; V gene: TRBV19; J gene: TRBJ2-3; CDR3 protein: CASSPSSGGGPDTQYF; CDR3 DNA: TGTGCCAGTAGTCCCTCTAGCGGGGGCGGACCAGATACGCAGTATTTT
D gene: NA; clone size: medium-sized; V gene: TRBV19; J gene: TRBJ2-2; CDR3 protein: CASREGSRINTGELFF; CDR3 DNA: TGTGCCAGTAGGGAGGGCTCGAGAATTAACACCGGGGAGCTGTTTTTT
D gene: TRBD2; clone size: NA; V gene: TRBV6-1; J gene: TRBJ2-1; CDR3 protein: CATATSGRFFGSGEQFF; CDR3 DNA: TGTGCCACCGCGACTAGCGGGAGGTTTTTTGGGTCCGGTGAGCAGTTCTTC
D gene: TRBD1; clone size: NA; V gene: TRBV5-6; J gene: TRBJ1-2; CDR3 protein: CASSTRTGNGYTF; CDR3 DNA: TGTGCCAGCAGCACCCGGACAGGGAACGGCTACACCTTC
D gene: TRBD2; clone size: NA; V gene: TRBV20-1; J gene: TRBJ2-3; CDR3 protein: CSASRVAGGTDTQYF; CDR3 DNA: TGCAGTGCTAGCAGGGTAGCGGGGGGCACAGATACGCAGTATTTT
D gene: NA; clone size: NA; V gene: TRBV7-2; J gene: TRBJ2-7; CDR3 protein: CASSPGGAKQYF; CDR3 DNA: TGTGCCAGCAGTCCCGGGGGTGCGAAGCAGTACTTC
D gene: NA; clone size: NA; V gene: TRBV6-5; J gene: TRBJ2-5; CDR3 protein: CASTGMGGGLGTQYF; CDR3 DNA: TGTGCCAGCACCGGCATGGGGGGCGGATTAGGAACCCAGTACTTC
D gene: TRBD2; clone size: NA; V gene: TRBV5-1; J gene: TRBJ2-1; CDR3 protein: CASSLSGGGALNEQFF; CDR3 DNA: TGCGCCAGCAGCCTAAGTGGCGGGGGGGCCTTGAATGAGCAGTTCTTC
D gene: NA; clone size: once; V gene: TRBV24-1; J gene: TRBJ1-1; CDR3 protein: CATRDGRNTEAFF; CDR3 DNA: TGTGCCACCAGGGATGGGAGGAACACTGAAGCTTTCTTT
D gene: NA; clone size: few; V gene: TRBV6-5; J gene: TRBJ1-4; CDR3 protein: CASRPGGNEKLFF; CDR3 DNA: TGTGCCAGCAGACCGGGGGGTAATGAAAAACTGTTTTTT
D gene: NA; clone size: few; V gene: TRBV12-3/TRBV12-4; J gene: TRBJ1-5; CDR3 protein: CASSLGNQPQHF; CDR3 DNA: TGTGCCAGCAGTTTAGGGAATCAGCCCCAGCATTTT
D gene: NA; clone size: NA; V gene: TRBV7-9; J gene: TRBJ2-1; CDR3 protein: CASTPGQSYNEQFF; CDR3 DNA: TGTGCCAGCACCCCAGGGCAATCCTACAATGAGCAGTTCTTC
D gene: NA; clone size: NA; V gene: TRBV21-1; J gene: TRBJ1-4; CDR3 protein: CASSIGQCPLATNEKLFF; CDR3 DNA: TGTGCCAGCAGCATTGGACAGTGTCCGCTTGCAACTAATGAAAAACTGTTTTTT
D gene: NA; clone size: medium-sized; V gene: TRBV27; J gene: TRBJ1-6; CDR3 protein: CASSFRRGPRMQPLHF; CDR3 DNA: TGTGCCAGCAGTTTTCGCCGCGGACCGCGGATGCAGCCCCTCCACTTT
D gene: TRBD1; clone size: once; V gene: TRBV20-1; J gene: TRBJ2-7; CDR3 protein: CSATTGKYEQYF; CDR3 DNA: TGCAGTGCTACGACAGGGAAATACGAGCAGTACTTC
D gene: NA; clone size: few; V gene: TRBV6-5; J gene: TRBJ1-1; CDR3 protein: CASRGRRLLTEAFF; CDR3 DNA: TGTGCCAGCAGGGGACGGCGGTTACTGACTGAAGCTTTCTTT
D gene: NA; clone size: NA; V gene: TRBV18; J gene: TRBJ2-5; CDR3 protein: CASSPTGTWITQYF; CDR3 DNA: TGTGCCAGCTCACCTACCGGGACATGGATAACCCAGTACTTC
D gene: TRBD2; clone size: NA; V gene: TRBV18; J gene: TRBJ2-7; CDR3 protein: CASSLSPSGGALEQYF; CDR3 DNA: TGTGCCAGCTCCCTCTCCCCTAGCGGGGGGGCCCTTGAGCAGTACTTC
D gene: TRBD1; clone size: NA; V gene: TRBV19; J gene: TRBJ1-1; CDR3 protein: CASSLPGGAGITEAFF; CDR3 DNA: TGTGCCAGCAGCCTGCCAGGGGGCGCGGGCATCACTGAAGCTTTCTTT
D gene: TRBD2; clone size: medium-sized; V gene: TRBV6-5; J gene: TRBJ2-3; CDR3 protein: CASSLSGESTDTQYF; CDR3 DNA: TGTGCCAGCAGCCTTAGCGGGGAGTCCACAGATACGCAGTATTTT
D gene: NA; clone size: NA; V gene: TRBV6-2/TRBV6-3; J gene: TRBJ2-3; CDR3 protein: CASSLTGNTQYF; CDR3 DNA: TGTGCCAGCAGTCTAACAGGAAATACGCAGTATTTT
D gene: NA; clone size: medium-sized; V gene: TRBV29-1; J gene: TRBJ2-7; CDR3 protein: CSLRMGDEQYF; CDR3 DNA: TGCAGCTTAAGGATGGGGGACGAGCAGTACTTC
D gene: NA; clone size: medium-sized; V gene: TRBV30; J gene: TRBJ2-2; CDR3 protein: CAWSQYGGELFF; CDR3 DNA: TGTGCCTGGAGCCAGTACGGCGGGGAGCTGTTTTTT
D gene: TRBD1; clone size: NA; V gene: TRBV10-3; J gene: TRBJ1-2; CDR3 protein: CAISESGQKGYGYTF; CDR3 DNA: TGTGCCATCAGTGAGTCGGGACAGAAAGGCTATGGCTACACCTTC
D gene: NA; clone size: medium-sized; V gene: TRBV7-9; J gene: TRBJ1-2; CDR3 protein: CASSSFKDSAYGYTF; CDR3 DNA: TGTGCCAGCAGCTCTTTCAAGGACAGTGCCTATGGCTACACCTTC
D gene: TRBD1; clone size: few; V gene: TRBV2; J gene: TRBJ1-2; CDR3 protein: CASMGQGDFGYTF; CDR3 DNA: TGTGCCAGCATGGGACAGGGCGATTTTGGCTACACCTTC
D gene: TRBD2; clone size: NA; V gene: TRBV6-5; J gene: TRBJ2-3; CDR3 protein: CASSSTEAGALSTDTQYF; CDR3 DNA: TGTGCCAGCAGTTCGACCGAAGCGGGGGCCCTTAGCACAGATACGCAGTATTTT
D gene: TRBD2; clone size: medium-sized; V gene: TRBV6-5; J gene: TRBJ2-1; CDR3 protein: CASRGGSSYNEQFF; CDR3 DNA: TGTGCCAGCAGGGGAGGGAGCTCCTACAATGAGCAGTTCTTC
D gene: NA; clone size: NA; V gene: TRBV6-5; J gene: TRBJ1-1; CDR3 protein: CASSPGASGIERAFF; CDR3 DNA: TGTGCCAGCAGTCCCGGGGCTTCCGGAATAGAGCGGGCTTTCTTT
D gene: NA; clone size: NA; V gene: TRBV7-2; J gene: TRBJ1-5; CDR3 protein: CASSLAEYQPQHF; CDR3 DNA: TGTGCCAGCAGCTTAGCGGAGTATCAGCCCCAGCATTTT
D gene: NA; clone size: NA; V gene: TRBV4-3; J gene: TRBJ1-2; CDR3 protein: CASSHRGSHYGYTF; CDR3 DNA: TGCGCCAGCAGCCACCGGGGGAGTCACTATGGCTACACCTTC
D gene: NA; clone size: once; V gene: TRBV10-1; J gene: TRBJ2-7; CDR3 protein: CASSAGQNEQYF; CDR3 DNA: TGCGCCAGCAGCGCCGGACAGAACGAGCAGTACTTC
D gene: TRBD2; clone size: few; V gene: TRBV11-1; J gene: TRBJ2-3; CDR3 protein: CASSTGLAGGWSTDTQYF; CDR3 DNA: TGCGCCAGCAGCACCGGGCTAGCGGGGGGATGGAGCACAGATACGCAGTATTTT
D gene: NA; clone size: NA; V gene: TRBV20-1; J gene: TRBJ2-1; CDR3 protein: CSPEGWGDAYNEQFF; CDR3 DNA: TGCAGTCCGGAGGGGTGGGGGGATGCCTACAATGAGCAGTTCTTC
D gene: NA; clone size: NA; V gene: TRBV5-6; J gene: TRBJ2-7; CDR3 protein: CASSSRGEQYF; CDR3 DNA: TGTGCCAGCAGCTCAAGGGGTGAGCAGTACTTC
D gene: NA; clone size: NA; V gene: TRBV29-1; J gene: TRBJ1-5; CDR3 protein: CSVPRGGKNQPQHF; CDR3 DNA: TGCAGCGTCCCGCGGGGGGGTAAGAATCAGCCCCAGCATTTT
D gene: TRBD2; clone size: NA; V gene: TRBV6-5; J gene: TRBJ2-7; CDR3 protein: CASSYPLGSGVYEQYF; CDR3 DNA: TGTGCCAGCAGTTACCCCCTCGGTAGCGGGGTTTACGAGCAGTACTTC
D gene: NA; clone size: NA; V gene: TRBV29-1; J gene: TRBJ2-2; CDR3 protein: CSADGGTSNTGELFF; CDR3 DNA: TGCAGCGCTGATGGAGGGACATCGAACACCGGGGAGCTGTTTTTT
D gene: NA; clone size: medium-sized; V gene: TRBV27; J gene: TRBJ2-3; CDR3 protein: CASSLSGGTDTQYF; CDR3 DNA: TGTGCCAGCAGTTTGTCCGGGGGCACAGATACGCAGTATTTT
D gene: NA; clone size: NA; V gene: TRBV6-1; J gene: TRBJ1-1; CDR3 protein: CAISAARTENTEAFF; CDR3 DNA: TGTGCCATCAGTGCCGCCCGGACGGAGAACACTGAAGCTTTCTTT
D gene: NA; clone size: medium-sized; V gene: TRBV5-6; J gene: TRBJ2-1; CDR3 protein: CASSLGVTYNEQFF; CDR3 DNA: TGTGCCAGCAGCTTGGGGGTAACCTACAATGAGCAGTTCTTC
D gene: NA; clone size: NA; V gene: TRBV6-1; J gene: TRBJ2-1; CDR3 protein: CASSDTPKKEQFF; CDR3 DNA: TGTGCCAGCAGCGACACTCCAAAGAAGGAGCAGTTCTTC
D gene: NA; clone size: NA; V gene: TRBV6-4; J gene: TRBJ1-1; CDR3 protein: CASYHEAFF; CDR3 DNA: TGTGCCAGCTACCATGAAGCTTTCTTT